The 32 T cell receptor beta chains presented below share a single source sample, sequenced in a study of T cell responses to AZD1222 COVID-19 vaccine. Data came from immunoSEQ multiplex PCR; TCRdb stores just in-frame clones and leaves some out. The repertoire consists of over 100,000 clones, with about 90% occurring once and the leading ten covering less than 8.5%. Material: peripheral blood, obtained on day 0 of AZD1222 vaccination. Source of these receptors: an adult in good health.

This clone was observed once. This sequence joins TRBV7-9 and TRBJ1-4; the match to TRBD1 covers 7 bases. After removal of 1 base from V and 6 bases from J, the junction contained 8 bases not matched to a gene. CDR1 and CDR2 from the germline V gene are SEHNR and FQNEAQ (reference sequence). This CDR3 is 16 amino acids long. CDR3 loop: CASSLVIRGADEKLFF. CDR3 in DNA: TGTGCCAGCAGCTTAGTGATCAGGGGGGCTGATGAAAAACTGTTTTTT.

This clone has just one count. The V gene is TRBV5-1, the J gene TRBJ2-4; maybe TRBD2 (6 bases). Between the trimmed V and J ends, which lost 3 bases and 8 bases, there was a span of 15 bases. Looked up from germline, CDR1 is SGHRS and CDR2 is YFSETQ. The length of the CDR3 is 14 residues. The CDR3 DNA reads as TGCGCCAGCAGCTCCACCCTTGGCGGGGACATTCAGTACTTC. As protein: CASSSTLGGDIQYF.

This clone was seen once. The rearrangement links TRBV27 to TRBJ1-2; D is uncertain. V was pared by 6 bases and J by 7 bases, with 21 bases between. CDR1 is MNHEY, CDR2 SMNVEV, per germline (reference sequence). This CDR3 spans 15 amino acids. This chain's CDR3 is CASRVSVQFYGGYTF. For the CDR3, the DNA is TGTGCCAGCAGGGTGTCGGTGCAGTTCTATGGTGGCTACACCTTC.

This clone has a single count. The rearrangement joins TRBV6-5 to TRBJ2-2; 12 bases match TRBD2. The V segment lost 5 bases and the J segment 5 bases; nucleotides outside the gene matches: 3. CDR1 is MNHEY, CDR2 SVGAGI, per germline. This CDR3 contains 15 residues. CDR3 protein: CASSTGLAGTGELFF. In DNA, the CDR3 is TGTGCCAGCAGTACCGGACTAGCGGGAACCGGGGAGCTGTTTTTT.

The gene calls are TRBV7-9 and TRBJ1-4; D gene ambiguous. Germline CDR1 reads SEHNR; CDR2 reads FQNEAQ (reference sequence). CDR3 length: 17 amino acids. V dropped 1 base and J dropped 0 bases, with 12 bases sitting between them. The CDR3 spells CASSLVSHSATNEKLFF. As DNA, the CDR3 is TGTGCCAGCAGCTTAGTCTCCCACTCTGCAACTAATGAAAAACTGTTTTTT.

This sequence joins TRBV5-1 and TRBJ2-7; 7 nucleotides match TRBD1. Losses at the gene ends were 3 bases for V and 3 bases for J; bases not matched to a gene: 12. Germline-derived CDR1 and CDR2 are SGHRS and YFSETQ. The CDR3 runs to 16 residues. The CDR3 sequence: CASSSRVTGKNYEQYF. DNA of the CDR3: TGCGCCAGCAGCTCCCGGGTGACAGGGAAAAACTACGAGCAGTACTTC.

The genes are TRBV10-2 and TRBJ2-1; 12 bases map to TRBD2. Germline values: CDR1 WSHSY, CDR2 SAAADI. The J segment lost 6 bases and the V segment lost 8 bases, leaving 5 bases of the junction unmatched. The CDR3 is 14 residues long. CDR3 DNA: TGCGCCAGCTCCCGACTAGCGGGAGTCAATGAGCAGTTCTTC. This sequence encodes CASSRLAGVNEQFF.

CDR3 bases: TGTGCCAGCAGTTTGCGCATTTATTCACCCCTCCACTTT. It yields the protein CASSLRIYSPLHF. V is TRBV12-3 or TRBV12-4 and J is TRBJ1-6; D is undetermined. There are 13 residues in the CDR3. The V gene lost 3 bases and the J gene lost 8 bases, with 8 bases spanning the gap.

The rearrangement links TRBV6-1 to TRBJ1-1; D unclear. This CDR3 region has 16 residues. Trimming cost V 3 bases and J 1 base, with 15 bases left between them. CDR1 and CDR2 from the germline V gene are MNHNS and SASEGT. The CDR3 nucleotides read TGTGCCAGCAGTGACGTTCTGTTTCTGAAGAACACTGAAGCTTTCTTT. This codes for CASSDVLFLKNTEAFF.

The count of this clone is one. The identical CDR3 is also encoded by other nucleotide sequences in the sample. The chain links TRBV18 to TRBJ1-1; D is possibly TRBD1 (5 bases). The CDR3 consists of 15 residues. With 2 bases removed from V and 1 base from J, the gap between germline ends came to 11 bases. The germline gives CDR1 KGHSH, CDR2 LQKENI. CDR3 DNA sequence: TGTGCCAGCTCACCAATGGGTAGGGGGAACACTGAAGCTTTCTTT. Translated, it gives CASSPMGRGNTEAFF.

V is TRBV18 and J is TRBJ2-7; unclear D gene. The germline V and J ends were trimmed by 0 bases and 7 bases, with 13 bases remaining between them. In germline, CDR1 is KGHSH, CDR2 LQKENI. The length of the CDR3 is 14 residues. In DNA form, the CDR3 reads TGTGCCAGCTCACCACCTGGGTCCTTTCGGGAGCAGTACTTC. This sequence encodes CASSPPGSFREQYF.

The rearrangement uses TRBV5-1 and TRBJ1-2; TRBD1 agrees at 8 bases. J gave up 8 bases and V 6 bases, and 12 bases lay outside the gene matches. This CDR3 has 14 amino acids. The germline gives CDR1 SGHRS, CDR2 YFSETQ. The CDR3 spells CASTYAQGVMGYTF. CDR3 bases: TGCGCCAGCACCTATGCACAGGGGGTTATGGGCTACACCTTC.

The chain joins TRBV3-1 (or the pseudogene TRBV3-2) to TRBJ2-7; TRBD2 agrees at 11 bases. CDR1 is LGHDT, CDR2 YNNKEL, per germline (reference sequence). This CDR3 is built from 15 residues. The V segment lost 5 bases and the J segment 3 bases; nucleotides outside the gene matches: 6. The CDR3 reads CASSTLAGAGYEQYF. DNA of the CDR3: TGTGCCAGCAGCACACTAGCGGGAGCGGGCTACGAGCAGTACTTC.

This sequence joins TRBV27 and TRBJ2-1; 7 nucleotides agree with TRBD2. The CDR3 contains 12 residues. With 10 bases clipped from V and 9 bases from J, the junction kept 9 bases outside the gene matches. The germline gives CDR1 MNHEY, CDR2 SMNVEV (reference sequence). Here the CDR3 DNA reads TGTGCCACCCAGGGAGGGTGGACTGAGCAGTTCTTC. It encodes CATQGGWTEQFF.

The CDR3 region is CASSHRGAQETQYF. The CDR3, as DNA: TGTGCCAGCAGCCACAGAGGGGCCCAAGAGACCCAGTACTTC. V gene TRBV5-8 combines with J gene TRBJ2-5; D may be TRBD1 or TRBD2 (5 bases each). CDR3 length: 14 amino acids. In germline, CDR1 is SGHTS, CDR2 YDEGEE. The germline V and J ends were trimmed by 4 bases and 1 base, with 11 bases remaining between them.

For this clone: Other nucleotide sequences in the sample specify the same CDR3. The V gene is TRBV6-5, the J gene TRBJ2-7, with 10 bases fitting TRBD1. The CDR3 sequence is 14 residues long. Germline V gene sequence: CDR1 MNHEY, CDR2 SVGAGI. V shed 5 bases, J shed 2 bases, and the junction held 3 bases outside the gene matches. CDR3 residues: CASSRDRGAYEQYF. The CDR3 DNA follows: TGTGCCAGCAGTCGGGACAGGGGCGCCTACGAGCAGTACTTC.

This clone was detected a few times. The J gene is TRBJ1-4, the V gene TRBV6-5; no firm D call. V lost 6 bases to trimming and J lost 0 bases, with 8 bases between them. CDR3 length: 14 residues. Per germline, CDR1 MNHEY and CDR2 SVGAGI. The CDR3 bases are TGTGCCAGCAGGGGTCATACAACTAATGAAAAACTGTTTTTT. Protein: CASRGHTTNEKLFF.

The CDR3 loop is CASSQRQGIPYGYTF. The CDR3 DNA sequence: TGCGCCAGCAGCCAACGACAGGGGATTCCCTATGGCTACACCTTC. The genes are TRBV4-3 and TRBJ1-2, with 8 bases identical to TRBD1. The J segment lost 4 bases and the V segment lost 2 bases, leaving 6 bases of the junction unmatched. CDR3 size: 15 residues. Germline CDR1 reads LGHNA; CDR2 reads YSLEER.

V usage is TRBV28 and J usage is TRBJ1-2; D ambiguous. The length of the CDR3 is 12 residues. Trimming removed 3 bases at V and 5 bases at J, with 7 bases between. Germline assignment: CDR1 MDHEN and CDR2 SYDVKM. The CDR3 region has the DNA TGTGCCAGCAGTTTGCGTGGGTATGGCTACACCTTC. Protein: CASSLRGYGYTF.

CDR3 coding DNA: TGTGCCAGCAGCTTGGCCAGGGCGAACACTGAAGCTTTCTTT. Translated, it gives CASSLARANTEAFF. The chain is built from TRBV5-4 and TRBJ1-1; a weak D match, TRBD1 (5 bases). Trimming pared 0 bases from V and 1 base from J, leaving 7 bases between. The length of the CDR3 is 14 residues. Looked up from germline, CDR1 is SGHNT and CDR2 is YYREEE (reference sequence).

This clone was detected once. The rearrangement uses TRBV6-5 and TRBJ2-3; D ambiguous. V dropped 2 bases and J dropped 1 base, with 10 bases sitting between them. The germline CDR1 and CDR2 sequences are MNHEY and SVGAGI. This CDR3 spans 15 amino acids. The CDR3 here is CASSYGSPGTDTQYF. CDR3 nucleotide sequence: TGTGCCAGCAGTTACGGGTCACCAGGCACAGATACGCAGTATTTT.

The CDR3 DNA follows: TGTGCCGCCGGGAGGAGTGAGCAGTTCTTC. It encodes CAAGRSEQFF. The chain carries TRBV2 and TRBJ2-1; 7 bases are a match to TRBD2. Germline V lookup: CDR1 SNHLY, CDR2 FYNNEI. Trimming removed 11 bases from V and 9 bases from J; junction bases left unmatched: 4. CDR3 length: 10 amino acids.

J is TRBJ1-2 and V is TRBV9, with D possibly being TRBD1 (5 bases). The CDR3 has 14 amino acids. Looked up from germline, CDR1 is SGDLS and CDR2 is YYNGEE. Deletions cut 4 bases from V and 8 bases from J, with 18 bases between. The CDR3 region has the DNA TGTGCCAGCAGCTTAAGCGGGCAGGGCGAGGGCTACACCTTC. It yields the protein CASSLSGQGEGYTF.

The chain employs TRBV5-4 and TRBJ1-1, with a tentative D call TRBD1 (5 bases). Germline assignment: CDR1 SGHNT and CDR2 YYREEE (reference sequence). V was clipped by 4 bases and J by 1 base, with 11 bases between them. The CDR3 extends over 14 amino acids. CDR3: CASSGGRPNTEAFF. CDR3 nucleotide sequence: TGTGCCAGCAGCGGGGGACGGCCGAACACTGAAGCTTTCTTT.

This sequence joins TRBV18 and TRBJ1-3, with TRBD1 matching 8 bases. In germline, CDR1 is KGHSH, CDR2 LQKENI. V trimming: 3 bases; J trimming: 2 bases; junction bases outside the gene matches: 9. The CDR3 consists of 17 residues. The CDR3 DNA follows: TGTGCCAGCTCACCCTACACCATGACAGGGGCTGGAAACACCATATATTTT. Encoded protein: CASSPYTMTGAGNTIYF.

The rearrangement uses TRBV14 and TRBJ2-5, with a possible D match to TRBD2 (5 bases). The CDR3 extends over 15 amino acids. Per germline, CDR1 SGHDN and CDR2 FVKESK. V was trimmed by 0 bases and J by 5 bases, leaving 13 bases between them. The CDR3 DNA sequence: TGTGCCAGCAGCCAAGATGCGGCGGGTAGGGAGACCCAGTACTTC. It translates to CASSQDAAGRETQYF.

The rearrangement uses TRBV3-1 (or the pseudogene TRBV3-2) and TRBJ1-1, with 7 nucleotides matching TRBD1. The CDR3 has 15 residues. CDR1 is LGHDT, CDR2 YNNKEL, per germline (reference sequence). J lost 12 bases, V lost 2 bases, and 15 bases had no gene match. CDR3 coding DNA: TGTGCCAGCAGCCAAAATATCCCGGGACAGTCCGTTTCTTTCTTT. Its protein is CASSQNIPGQSVSFF.

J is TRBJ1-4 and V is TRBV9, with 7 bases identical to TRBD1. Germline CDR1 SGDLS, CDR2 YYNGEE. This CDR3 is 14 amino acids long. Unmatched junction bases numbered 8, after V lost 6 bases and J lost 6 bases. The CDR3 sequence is CASTRGRSHEKLFF. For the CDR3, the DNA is TGTGCCAGCACAAGGGGGCGGTCCCATGAAAAACTGTTTTTT.

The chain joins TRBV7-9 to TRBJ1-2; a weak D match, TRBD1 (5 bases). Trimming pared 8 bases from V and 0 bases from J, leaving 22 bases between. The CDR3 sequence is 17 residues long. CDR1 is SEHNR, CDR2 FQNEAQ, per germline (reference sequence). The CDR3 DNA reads TGTGCCAGCGAGTCCCGGGGCCCCTCGGAGGCTAACTATGGCTACACCTTC. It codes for CASESRGPSEANYGYTF. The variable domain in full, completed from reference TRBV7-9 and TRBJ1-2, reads DTGVSQNPRHKITKRGQNVTFRCDPISEHNRLYWYRQTLGQGPEFLTYFQNEAQLEKSRLLSDRFSAERPKGSFSTLEIQRTEQGDSAMYLCASESRGPSEANYGYTFGSGTRLTVV.

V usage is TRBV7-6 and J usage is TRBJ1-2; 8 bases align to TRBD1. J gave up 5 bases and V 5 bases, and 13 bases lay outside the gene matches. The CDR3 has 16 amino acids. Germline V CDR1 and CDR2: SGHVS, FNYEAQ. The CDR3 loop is CASSAAGTGETYGYTF. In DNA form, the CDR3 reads TGTGCCAGCAGCGCAGCCGGGACAGGAGAAACTTATGGCTACACCTTC.

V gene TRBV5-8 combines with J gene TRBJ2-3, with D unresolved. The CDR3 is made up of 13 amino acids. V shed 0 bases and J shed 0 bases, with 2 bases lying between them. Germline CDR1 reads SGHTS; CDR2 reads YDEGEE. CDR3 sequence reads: CASSLDSTDTQYF. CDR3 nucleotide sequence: TGTGCCAGCAGCTTGGACAGCACAGATACGCAGTATTTT. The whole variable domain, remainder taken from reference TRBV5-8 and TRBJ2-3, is EAGVTQSPTHLIKTRGQQATLRCSPISGHTSVYWYQQALGLGLQFLLWYDEGEERNRGNFPPRFSGRQFPNYSSELNVNALELEDSALYLCASSLDSTDTQYFGPGTRLTVL.

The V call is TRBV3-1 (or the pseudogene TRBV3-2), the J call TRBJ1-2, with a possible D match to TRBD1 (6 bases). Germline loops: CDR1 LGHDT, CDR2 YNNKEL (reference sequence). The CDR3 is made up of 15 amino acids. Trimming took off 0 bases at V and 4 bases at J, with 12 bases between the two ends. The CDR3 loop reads CASSQDLGGGYGYTF. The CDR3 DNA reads TGTGCCAGCAGCCAAGATCTAGGGGGAGGCTATGGCTACACCTTC.